A selection of T cell receptor beta chains follows, all from one sample in a study of T cells in Graves' hyperthyroidism and ophthalmopathy. TCRdb re-called the multiplex PCR reads with MiXCR, one entry per CDR3 protein. The sample includes hundreds of thousands of distinct CDR3 sequences, over 35% of them seen just once. The sample taken for sequencing was blood. All receptors come from a man between 18 and 29 years old with Graves' hyperthyroidism. Each CDR3 is given with its conserved first and last residue.

V | CDR3
TRBV10-3 | CAISESRGGFADTQYF
TRBV13 | CASSFWEDRNGEKLFF
TRBV7-6 | CASSPGRASSYEQYF
TRBV7-8 | CASSLGWQGANGGSGYTF
TRBV7-9 | CAWEPGQGNQPQHF
TRBV10-3 | CASSYNRAQPQHF
TRBV11-2 | CASILLTGNNQPQHF
TRBV9 | CASSAWDGGTAEAFF
TRBV5-5 | CASSLPPGLQTF
TRBV29-1 | CSAETGAGQPQHF
TRBV15 | CATSREPYSGNTIYF
TRBV29-1 | CSVPRVGSTYEQYF
TRBV9 | CASSSDSRADGYTF
TRBV29-1 | CSVDGTGYETQYF
TRBV9 | CASSPTPTGDYGYTF
TRBV9 | CASSGGANSYEQYF
TRBV7-2 | CASSETAGVGAEKLFF
TRBV2 | CASILGQGWNTEAFF
TRBV7-3 | CASSLTGRGFYEQYF
TRBV12-3/TRBV12-4 | CASSSSIGGDSETQYF
TRBV5-1 | CASSSYSGREQYF
TRBV29-1 | CSVEERRIGYTF
TRBV19 | CASSITSGRETQYF
TRBV10-2 | CASSEFNHGETQYF
TRBV20-1 | CSAAGDTSEQYF
TRBV7-3 | CASSATGDTGELFF
TRBV20-1 | CSASGAGSYNQPQHF
TRBV6-5 | CASSKSGGVQETQYF
TRBV5-1 | CASSRINRPGTENYEQYF
TRBV6-5 | CASSYNRDYTGELFF
TRBV7-8 | CASSRWTGSRNQPQHF
TRBV7-2 | CASSFGTSTGELFF
TRBV7-2 | CASSLDSSGRADTGELFF
TRBV19 | CASSSPGYQETQYF
TRBV4-1 | CASSQLALDYGYTF
TRBV12-3/TRBV12-4 | CASSPSKVGGQSGANVLTF
TRBV9 | CASSPWTGAEVETQYF
TRBV29-1 | CSAGTVETQYF
TRBV10-2 | CASRGTFNEKLFF
TRBV20-1 | CSAWDRGYGYTF
TRBV2 | CASSVPAGEFGELFF
TRBV10-3 | CAISESAGGGYDYTF
TRBV20-1 | CSAPIAQLNTEAFF
TRBV9 | CASSLNRDWEQYF
TRBV5-6 | CASSFPTSYEQYF
TRBV7-2 | CASSLEPLSGANVLTF
TRBV13 | CASSLGQGVSEAFF
TRBV25-1 | CARKTGRNYGYTF
TRBV5-1 | CASSLATLAGGQSETQYF
TRBV10-3 | CASRTDSYYGYTF
TRBV7-4 | CASIGQVNGYTF
TRBV5-5 | CASSLTQGGGQPQHF